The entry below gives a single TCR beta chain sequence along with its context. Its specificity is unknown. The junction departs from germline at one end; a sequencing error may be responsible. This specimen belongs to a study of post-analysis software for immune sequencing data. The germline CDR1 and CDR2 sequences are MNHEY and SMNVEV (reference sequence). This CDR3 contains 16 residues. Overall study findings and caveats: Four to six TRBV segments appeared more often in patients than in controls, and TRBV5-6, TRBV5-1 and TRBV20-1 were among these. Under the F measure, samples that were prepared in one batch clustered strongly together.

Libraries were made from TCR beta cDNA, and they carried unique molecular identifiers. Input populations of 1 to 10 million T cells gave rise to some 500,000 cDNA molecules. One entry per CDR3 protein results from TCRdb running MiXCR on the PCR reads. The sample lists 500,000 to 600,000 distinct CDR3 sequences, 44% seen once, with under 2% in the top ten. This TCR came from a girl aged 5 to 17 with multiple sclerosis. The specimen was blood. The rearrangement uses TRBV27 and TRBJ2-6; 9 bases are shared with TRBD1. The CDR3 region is CASTGQGISGANVRTF. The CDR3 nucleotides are TGTGCCAGCACGGGACAGGGAATTTCTGGGGCCAACGTCCGGACTTTC.